These T cell receptor beta chains were read from a single sample in a study of cytotoxic CD8 clonotypes in ibrutinib-treated CLL. Assay used: immunoSEQ multiplex PCR; TCRdb lists only in-frame clones, some missing. The sample contains more than 110,000 clones, more than 70% of which appear only once. Sample: PBMCs, taken after 36 months of ibrutinib treatment. The receptor set was obtained from a human donor with chronic lymphocytic leukemia. CDR3s include the opening cysteine and the closing phenylalanine or tryptophan. A D gene is named only where the DNA matches it firmly. For some rows the clone size is stated as once, few or many, or as a class when expanded; others skip it.

D,size,J,V,CDR3,DNA
.,.,TRBJ2-1,TRBV21-1,CASSKSGTSGGYNEQFF,TGTGCCAGCAGCAAATCGGGGACTAGCGGGGGTTACAATGAGCAGTTCTTC
.,once,TRBJ1-5,TRBV6-1,CAIENYSNQPQHF,TGTGCCATCGAGAACTATAGCAATCAGCCCCAGCATTTT
.,.,TRBJ2-5,TRBV10-3,CAISESGFETQYF,TGTGCCATCAGTGAGTCTGGATTTGAGACCCAGTACTTC
.,.,TRBJ1-2,TRBV27,CASRSLNSGYTF,TGTGCCAGCAGGAGCCTCAACTCTGGCTACACCTTC
.,.,TRBJ2-1,TRBV5-1,CASSLGGASAQFF,TGCGCCAGCAGCCTCGGGGGAGCCTCGGCGCAGTTCTTC
.,.,TRBJ2-7,TRBV5-6,CASSSFYEQYF,TGTGCCAGCAGCTCGTTCTACGAGCAGTACTTC
TRBD1,.,TRBJ2-7,TRBV29-1,CSVPFFVDRAGEQYF,TGCAGCGTGCCCTTTTTCGTTGACAGGGCGGGCGAGCAGTACTTC
.,.,TRBJ2-2,TRBV4-1,CASSQEVQGANTGELFF,TGCGCCAGCAGCCAAGAGGTACAGGGCGCGAACACCGGGGAGCTGTTTTTT
.,.,TRBJ1-5,TRBV5-6,CASSLGPPSANQPQHF,TGTGCCAGCAGCTTGGGGCCACCGAGTGCCAATCAGCCCCAGCATTTT
.,many,TRBJ2-7,TRBV6-1,CASSRTSTGSDEQYF,TGTGCCAGCAGTAGGACTTCGACGGGCAGCGACGAGCAGTACTTC
.,.,TRBJ2-3,TRBV9,CASSVSPKVPDTQYF,TGTGCCAGCAGCGTTTCCCCCAAGGTTCCAGATACGCAGTATTTT
.,.,TRBJ1-1,TRBV9,CASSAEGRVMGTEAFF,TGTGCCAGCAGCGCCGAGGGGAGGGTCATGGGCACTGAAGCTTTCTTT
.,.,TRBJ1-1,TRBV5-4,CASSLWGWNTEAFF,TGTGCCAGCAGCTTATGGGGGTGGAACACTGAAGCTTTCTTT
TRBD2,.,TRBJ2-1,TRBV5-1,CASSLGGGGLGNNEQFF,TGCGCCAGCAGCTTGGGTGGCGGGGGGCTGGGCAACAATGAGCAGTTCTTC
.,.,TRBJ1-2,TRBV4-1,CASSRLGGDVGYGYTF,TGCGCCAGCAGCCGCTTAGGCGGGGACGTGGGCTATGGCTACACCTTC
.,.,TRBJ2-5,TRBV7-7,CASSLMNGETQYF,TGTGCCAGCAGCCTCATGAATGGGGAGACCCAGTACTTC
TRBD1,.,TRBJ1-1,TRBV2,CASKRGQGNTEAFF,TGTGCCAGCAAAAGGGGACAGGGGAACACTGAAGCTTTCTTT
.,.,TRBJ1-2,TRBV5-1,CASSLGTYGYTF,TGCGCCAGCAGCTTGGGAACCTATGGCTACACCTTC
.,.,TRBJ1-2,TRBV5-8,CASSPGGSYGYTF,TGTGCCAGCAGCCCTGGCGGAAGCTATGGCTACACCTTC
TRBD1,.,TRBJ1-1,TRBV5-1,CASSPRTGKTEAFF,TGCGCCAGCAGCCCCCGGACAGGGAAGACTGAAGCTTTCTTT
TRBD1,.,TRBJ2-3,TRBV6-1,CASRHRGSDTQYF,TGTGCCAGCAGGCACAGGGGTTCAGATACGCAGTATTTT
.,.,TRBJ1-5,TRBV30,CAWSVGNQGINQPQHF,TGTGCCTGGAGTGTAGGTAACCAGGGGATCAATCAGCCCCAGCATTTT
.,few,TRBJ2-3,TRBV6-4,CASSPTGDTQYF,TGTGCCAGCAGTCCCACGGGAGATACGCAGTATTTT
.,.,TRBJ2-2,TRBV5-4,CASSSRTDSNTGELFF,TGTGCCAGCAGCTCCCGGACAGACTCGAACACCGGGGAGCTGTTTTTT
.,.,TRBJ2-1,TRBV4-1,CASSQGPSSYNEQFF,TGCGCCAGCAGCCAAGGGCCGAGCTCCTACAATGAGCAGTTCTTC
TRBD1,.,TRBJ1-5,TRBV10-3,CATGTGGSNQPQHF,TGTGCCACCGGTACAGGGGGAAGTAATCAGCCCCAGCATTTT
.,.,TRBJ2-3,TRBV5-1,CASSSQGDTQYF,TGCGCCAGCAGCTCACAGGGCGATACGCAGTATTTT
.,.,TRBJ1-6,TRBV7-9,CASSLVVLAGNNSPLHF,TGTGCCAGCAGCTTAGTGGTACTGGCAGGGAATAATTCACCCCTCCACTTT
.,.,TRBJ1-2,TRBV7-2,CASSLEQGGYTF,TGTGCCAGCAGCTTAGAACAGGGTGGCTACACCTTC
.,.,TRBJ2-1,TRBV7-8,CASSSETSSYNEQFF,TGTGCCAGCAGCTCTGAGACCAGCTCCTACAATGAGCAGTTCTTC
TRBD1,.,TRBJ1-2,TRBV2,CASSGDSRNYGYTF,TGTGCCAGCAGTGGGGACAGCCGCAACTATGGCTACACCTTC
.,once,TRBJ2-1,TRBV30,CAWNPDSGGQFF,TGTGCCTGGAACCCGGACAGCGGAGGGCAGTTCTTC
.,.,TRBJ2-7,TRBV6-6,CASSPSATAPGQYF,TGTGCCAGCAGCCCGTCCGCTACAGCCCCCGGGCAGTACTTC